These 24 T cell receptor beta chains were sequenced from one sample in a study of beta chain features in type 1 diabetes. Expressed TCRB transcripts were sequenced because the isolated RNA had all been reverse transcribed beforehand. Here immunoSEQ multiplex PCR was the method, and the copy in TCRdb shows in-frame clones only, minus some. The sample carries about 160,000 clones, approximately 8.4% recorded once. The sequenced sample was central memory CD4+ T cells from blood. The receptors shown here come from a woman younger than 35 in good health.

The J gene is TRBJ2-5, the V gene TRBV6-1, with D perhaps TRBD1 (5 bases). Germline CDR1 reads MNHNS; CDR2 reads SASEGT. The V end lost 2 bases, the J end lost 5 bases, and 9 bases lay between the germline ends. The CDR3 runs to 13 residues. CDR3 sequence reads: CASSERQGETQYF. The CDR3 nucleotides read TGTGCCAGCAGTGAAAGGCAGGGCGAGACCCAGTACTTC.

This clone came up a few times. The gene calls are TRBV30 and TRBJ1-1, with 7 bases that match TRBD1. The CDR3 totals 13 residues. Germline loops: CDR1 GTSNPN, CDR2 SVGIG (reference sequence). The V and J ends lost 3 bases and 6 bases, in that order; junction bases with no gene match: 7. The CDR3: CAWRGQRIAEAFF. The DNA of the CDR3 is TGTGCCTGGAGGGGACAGAGGATCGCTGAAGCTTTCTTT.

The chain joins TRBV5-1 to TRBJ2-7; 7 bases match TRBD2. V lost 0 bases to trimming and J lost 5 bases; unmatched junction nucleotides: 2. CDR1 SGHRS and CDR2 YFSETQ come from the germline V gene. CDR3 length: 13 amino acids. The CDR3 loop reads CASSLAGRDEQYF. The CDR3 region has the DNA TGCGCCAGCAGCTTGGCGGGGAGGGACGAGCAGTACTTC.

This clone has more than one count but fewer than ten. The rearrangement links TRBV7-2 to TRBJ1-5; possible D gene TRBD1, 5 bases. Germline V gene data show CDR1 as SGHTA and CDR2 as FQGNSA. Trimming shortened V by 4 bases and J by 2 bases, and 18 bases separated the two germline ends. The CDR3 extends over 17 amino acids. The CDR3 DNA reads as TGTGCCAGCAGCTCGCGGGTGGGCACGGGGGGCAATCAGCCCCAGCATTTT. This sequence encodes CASSSRVGTGGNQPQHF.

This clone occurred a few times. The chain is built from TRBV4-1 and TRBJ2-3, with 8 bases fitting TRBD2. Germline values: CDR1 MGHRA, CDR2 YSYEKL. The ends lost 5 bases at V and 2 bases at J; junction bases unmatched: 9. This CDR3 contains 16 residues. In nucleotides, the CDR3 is TGCGCCAGCAGCAAGAGTCGGGGGGGCAACACAGATACGCAGTATTTT. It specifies CASSKSRGGNTDTQYF.

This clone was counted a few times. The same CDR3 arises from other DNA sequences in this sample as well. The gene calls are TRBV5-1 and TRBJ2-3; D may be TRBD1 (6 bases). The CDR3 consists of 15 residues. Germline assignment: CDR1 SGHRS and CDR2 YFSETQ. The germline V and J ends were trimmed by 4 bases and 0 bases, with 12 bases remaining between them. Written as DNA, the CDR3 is TGCGCCAGCAGCCCGGACAGCACTAGCACAGATACGCAGTATTTT. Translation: CASSPDSTSTDTQYF.

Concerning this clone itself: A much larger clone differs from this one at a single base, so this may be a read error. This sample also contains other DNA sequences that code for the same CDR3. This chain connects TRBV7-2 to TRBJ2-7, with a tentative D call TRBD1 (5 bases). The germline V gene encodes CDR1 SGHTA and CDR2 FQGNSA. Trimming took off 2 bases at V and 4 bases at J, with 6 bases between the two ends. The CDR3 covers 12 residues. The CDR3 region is CASSLQGYEQYF. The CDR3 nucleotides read TGTGCCAGCAGCTTACAGGGTTACGAGCAGTACTTC.

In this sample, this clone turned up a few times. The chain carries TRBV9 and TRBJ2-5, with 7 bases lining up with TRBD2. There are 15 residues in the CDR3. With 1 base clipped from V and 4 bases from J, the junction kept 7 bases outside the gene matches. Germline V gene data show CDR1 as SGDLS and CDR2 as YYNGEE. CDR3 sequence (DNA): TGTGCCAGCAGCGTACAGGGCGGGAGCGGAGAGACCCAGTACTTC. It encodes CASSVQGGSGETQYF.

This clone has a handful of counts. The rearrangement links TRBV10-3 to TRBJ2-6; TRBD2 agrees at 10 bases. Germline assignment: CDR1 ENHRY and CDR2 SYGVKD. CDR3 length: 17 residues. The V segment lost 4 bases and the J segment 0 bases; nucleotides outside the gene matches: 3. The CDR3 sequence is CAISGASGSSGANVLTF. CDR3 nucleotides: TGTGCCATCAGTGGGGCTAGCGGGAGCTCTGGGGCCAACGTCCTGACTTTC.

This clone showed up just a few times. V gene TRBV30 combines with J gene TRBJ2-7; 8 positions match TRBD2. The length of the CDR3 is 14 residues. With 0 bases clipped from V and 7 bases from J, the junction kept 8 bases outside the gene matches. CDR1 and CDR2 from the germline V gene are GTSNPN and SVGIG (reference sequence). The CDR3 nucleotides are TGTGCCTGGAGTGTGGCGGGAGGTTGGAAAGAGCAGTACTTC. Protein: CAWSVAGGWKEQYF.

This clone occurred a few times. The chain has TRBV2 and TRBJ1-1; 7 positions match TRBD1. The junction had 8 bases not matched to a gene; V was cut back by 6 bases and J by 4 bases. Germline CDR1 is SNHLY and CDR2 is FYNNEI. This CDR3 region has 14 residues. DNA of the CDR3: TGTGCCAGCAGCCAACAGGGGACGGGCACTGAAGCTTTCTTT. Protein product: CASSQQGTGTEAFF.

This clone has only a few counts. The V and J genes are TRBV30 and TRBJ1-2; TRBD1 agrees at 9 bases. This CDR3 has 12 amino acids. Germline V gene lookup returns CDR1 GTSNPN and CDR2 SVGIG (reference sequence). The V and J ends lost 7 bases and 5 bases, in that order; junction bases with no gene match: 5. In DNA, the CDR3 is TGTGCCTTGTCCGGGACAGGGTATGGCTACACCTTC. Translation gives CALSGTGYGYTF.

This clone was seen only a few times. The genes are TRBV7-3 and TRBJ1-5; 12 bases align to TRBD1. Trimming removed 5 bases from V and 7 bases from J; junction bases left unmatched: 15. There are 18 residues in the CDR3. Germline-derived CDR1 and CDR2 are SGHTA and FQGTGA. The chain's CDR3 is CASSESPRDRGLEQPQHF. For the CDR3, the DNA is TGTGCCAGCAGCGAAAGCCCCCGGGACAGGGGGCTAGAACAGCCCCAGCATTTT.

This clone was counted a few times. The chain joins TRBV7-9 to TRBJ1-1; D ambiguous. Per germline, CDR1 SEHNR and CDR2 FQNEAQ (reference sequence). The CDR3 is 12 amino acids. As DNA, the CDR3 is TGTGCAACCACCGAGGGAGACACTGAAGCTTTCTTT. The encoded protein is CATTEGDTEAFF.

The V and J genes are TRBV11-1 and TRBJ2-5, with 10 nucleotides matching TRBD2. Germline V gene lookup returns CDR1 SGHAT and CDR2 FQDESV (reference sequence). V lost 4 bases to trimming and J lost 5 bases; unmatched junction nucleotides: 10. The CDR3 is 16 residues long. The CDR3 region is CASSSTQSGGAETQYF. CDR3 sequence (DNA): TGTGCCAGCAGCTCTACCCAGAGCGGGGGGGCGGAGACCCAGTACTTC.

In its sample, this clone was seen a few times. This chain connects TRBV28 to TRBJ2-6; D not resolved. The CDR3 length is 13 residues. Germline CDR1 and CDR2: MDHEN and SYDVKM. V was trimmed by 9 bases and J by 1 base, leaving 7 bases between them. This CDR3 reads CASRRSGANVLTF. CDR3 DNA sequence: TGTGCCAGTCGGCGGTCTGGGGCCAACGTCCTGACTTTC. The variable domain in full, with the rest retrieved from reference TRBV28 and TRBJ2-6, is DVKVTQSSRYLVKRTGEKVFLECVQDMDHENMFWYRQDPGLGLRLIYFSYDVKMKEKGDIPEGYSVSREKKERFSLILESASTNQTSMYLCASRRSGANVLTFGAGSRLTVL.

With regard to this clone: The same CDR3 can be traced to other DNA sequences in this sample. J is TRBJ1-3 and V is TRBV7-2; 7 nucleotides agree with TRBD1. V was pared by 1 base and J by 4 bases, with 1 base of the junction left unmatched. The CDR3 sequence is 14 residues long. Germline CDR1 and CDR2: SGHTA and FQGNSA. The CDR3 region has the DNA TGTGCCAGCAGCTTAGTGGACAGGGGAAACACCATATATTTT. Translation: CASSLVDRGNTIYF.

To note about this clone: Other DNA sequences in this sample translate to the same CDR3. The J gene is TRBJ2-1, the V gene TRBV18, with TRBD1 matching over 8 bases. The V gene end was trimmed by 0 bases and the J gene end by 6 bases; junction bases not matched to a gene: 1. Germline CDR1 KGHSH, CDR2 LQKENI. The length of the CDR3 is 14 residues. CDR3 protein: CASSPPGQVNEQFF. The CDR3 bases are TGTGCCAGCTCACCACCGGGACAGGTCAATGAGCAGTTCTTC.

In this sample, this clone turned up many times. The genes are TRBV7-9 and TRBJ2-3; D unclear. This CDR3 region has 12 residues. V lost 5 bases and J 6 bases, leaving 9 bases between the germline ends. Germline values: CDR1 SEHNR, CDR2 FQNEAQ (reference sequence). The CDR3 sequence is CASSATEDTQYF. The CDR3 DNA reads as TGTGCCAGCAGCGCTACTGAGGATACGCAGTATTTT.

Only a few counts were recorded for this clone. The CDR3 here is CASSHRQRELFF. The CDR3 coding sequence is TGTGCCAGCAGCCACCGACAGAGAGAGCTGTTTTTT. The chain combines TRBV7-2 with TRBJ2-2, with D tentatively TRBD1 (5 bases). This CDR3 contains 12 residues. CDR1 is SGHTA, CDR2 FQGNSA, per germline. The V end was cut by 5 bases, the J end by 11 bases, with 12 bases between.

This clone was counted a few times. The CDR3 sequence is CASSYTGTSASEQYF. The DNA of the CDR3 is TGCGCCAGCAGCTACACCGGGACTAGCGCTAGCGAGCAGTACTTC. The chain joins TRBV5-1 to TRBJ2-7; 10 nucleotides line up with TRBD2. In germline, CDR1 is SGHRS, CDR2 YFSETQ. After removal of 3 bases from V and 6 bases from J, the junction contained 9 bases not matched to a gene. This CDR3 has 15 residues.

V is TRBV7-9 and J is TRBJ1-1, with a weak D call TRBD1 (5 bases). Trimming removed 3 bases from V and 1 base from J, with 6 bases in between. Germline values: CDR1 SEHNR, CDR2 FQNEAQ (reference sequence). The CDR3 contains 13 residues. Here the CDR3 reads CASSFTGNTEAFF. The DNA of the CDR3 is TGTGCCAGCAGCTTTACAGGGAACACTGAAGCTTTCTTT.

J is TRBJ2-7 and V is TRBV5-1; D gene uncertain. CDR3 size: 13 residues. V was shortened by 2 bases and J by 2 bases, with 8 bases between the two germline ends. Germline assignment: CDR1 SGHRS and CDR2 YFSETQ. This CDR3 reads CASSFGDTYEQYF. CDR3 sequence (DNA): TGCGCCAGCAGCTTTGGCGACACCTACGAGCAGTACTTC. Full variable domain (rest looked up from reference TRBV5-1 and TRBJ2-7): KAGVTQTPRYLIKTRGQQVTLSCSPISGHRSVSWYQQTPGQGLQFLFEYFSETQRNKGNFPGRFSGRQFSNSRSEMNVSTLELGDSALYLCASSFGDTYEQYFGPGTRLTVT.

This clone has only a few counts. The CDR3, as DNA: TGTGCCTGGGGAAGGGGACATTTCACAGATACGCAGTATTTT. It translates to CAWGRGHFTDTQYF. The gene calls are TRBV30 and TRBJ2-3; D is perhaps TRBD1 (6 bases). The CDR3 spans 14 residues. Trimming cost V 5 bases and J 2 bases, with 14 bases left between them. Germline V gives CDR1 GTSNPN, CDR2 SVGIG (reference sequence).